These 32 T cell receptor beta chains were sequenced from one sample in a study of shared clonotypes between healthy human individuals. Only in-frame clones appear in the TCRdb table, and some are missing; sequencing was by immunoSEQ multiplex PCR. Of some 800,000 clones listed, 85% to 95% are singletons. Naive CD8 cells were CD45RO-negative, positively selected for CCR7, excluding terminally differentiated effector memory CD45RA+ cells. Specimen: naive CD8+ T cells sorted from blood. The origin of the receptors is a man under 40 in good health.

V gene TRBV19 combines with J gene TRBJ1-5, with a tentative D call TRBD1 (5 bases). The CDR3 runs 14 residues. Germline assignment: CDR1 LNHDA and CDR2 SQIVND (reference sequence). V was pared by 3 bases and J by 5 bases, with 11 bases between. The CDR3 DNA reads as TGTGCCAGTAGTATGCTTGGGGGGGATCAGCCCCAGCATTTT. Amino acid sequence: CASSMLGGDQPQHF.

The J gene is TRBJ2-7, the V gene TRBV6-1; 7 nucleotides match TRBD1. Germline loops: CDR1 MNHNS, CDR2 SASEGT. The CDR3 extends over 15 amino acids. Trimming removed 5 bases from V and 2 bases from J; junction bases left unmatched: 9. As DNA, the CDR3 is TGTGCCAGCAGTTCCCGCCGGGACAGTCCCTACGAGCAGTACTTC. Its translation is CASSSRRDSPYEQYF.

The chain carries TRBV25-1 and TRBJ2-7; the match to TRBD1 covers 11 bases. Trimming removed 6 bases from V and 3 bases from J; junction bases left unmatched: 7. Germline V gene lookup returns CDR1 MGHDK and CDR2 SYGVNS. The CDR3 is made up of 15 amino acids. CDR3 in amino acids: CASRGSGQGGYEQYF. The DNA for the CDR3 is TGTGCCAGCAGAGGATCGGGACAGGGGGGCTACGAGCAGTACTTC.

This clone came up once. The rearrangement uses TRBV5-1 and TRBJ2-3; D is tentatively TRBD1 or TRBD2 (5 bases each). Germline-derived CDR1 and CDR2 are SGHRS and YFSETQ. The CDR3 runs 15 residues. Trimming removed 0 bases at V and 4 bases at J, with 12 bases between. The DNA of the CDR3 is TGCGCCAGCAGCTTGGTGACAGCGGCATCAGATACGCAGTATTTT. This codes for CASSLVTAASDTQYF.

The chain is built from TRBV10-1 and TRBJ2-7; 9 nucleotides match TRBD2. The J segment lost 1 base and the V segment lost 4 bases, leaving 8 bases of the junction unmatched. The CDR3 is 16 residues long. Germline CDR1 and CDR2: WNHNN and SYGVQD (reference sequence). DNA of the CDR3: TGCGCCAGCAGTGGCTCCCCGACTAGCGGATCCTACGAGCAGTACTTC. It yields the protein CASSGSPTSGSYEQYF.

This CDR3 is CASSLEQVRNGYTF. The DNA of the CDR3 is TGTGCCAGCAGCTTGGAACAGGTCCGGAATGGCTACACCTTC. The gene calls are TRBV5-5 and TRBJ1-2; the D gene is possibly TRBD1 (5 bases). The CDR3 contains 14 residues. The V and J ends lost 0 bases and 6 bases respectively, with 12 bases between them. Germline assignment: CDR1 SGHKS and CDR2 YYEKEE (reference sequence).

The chain couples TRBV21-1 to TRBJ2-2; TRBD1 reflects the table's D call only, with no check against the DNA. TRBV21-1 counts as a pseudogene. The CDR3 covers 16 residues. The CDR3 sequence: CASSPRAGSNTGELFF. In DNA, the CDR3 is TGTGCCAGCAGCCCCCGCGCAGGGTCGAACACCGGGGAGCTGTTTTTT.

The chain is built from TRBV9 and TRBJ2-1; D not resolved. CDR1 is SGDLS, CDR2 YYNGEE, per germline. The germline V and J ends were trimmed by 4 bases and 8 bases, with 16 bases remaining between them. The CDR3 spans 14 residues. CDR3 in DNA: TGTGCCAGCAGCTCTTTGACAAGGGCCGATGAGCAGTTCTTC. Translated, it gives CASSSLTRADEQFF.

This clone was seen once. This chain connects TRBV30 to TRBJ2-7, with 9 bases aligning to TRBD1. Germline V gene sequence: CDR1 GTSNPN, CDR2 SVGIG (reference sequence). This CDR3 has 13 amino acids. V trimming: 5 bases; J trimming: 2 bases; junction bases outside the gene matches: 4. The CDR3 DNA reads TGTGCCTGGGAGACAGGGGGGACCTACGAGCAGTACTTC. Amino acids: CAWETGGTYEQYF. The full variable domain, in which reference TRBV30 and TRBJ2-7 provide the parts outside the CDR3, is SQTIHQWPATLVQPVGSPLSLECTVEGTSNPNLYWYRQAAGRGLQLLFYSVGIGQISSEVPQNLSASRPQDRQFILSSKKLLLSDSGFYLCAWETGGTYEQYFGPGTRLTVT.

The rearrangement uses TRBV7-6 and TRBJ2-2, with TRBD1 identical over 10 bases. With 5 bases clipped from V and 4 bases from J, the junction kept 7 bases outside the gene matches. CDR1 is SGHVS and CDR2 is FNYEAQ in the germline V gene. There are 16 residues in the CDR3. The CDR3 DNA follows: TGTGCCAGCAGCCAGACTTGGACAGGGGGCACCGGGGAGCTGTTTTTT. Encoded protein: CASSQTWTGGTGELFF.

The chain combines TRBV2 with TRBJ2-3; D remains ambiguous. Deletions cut 4 bases from V and 3 bases from J, with 5 bases between. This CDR3 spans 12 amino acids. The germline gives CDR1 SNHLY, CDR2 FYNNEI. In DNA form, the CDR3 reads TGTGCCAGCAGTGGAGCAACAGATACGCAGTATTTT. It encodes CASSGATDTQYF.

The V gene is TRBV2, the J gene TRBJ2-1; the match to TRBD1 covers 7 bases. Germline CDR1 and CDR2: SNHLY and FYNNEI. The ends lost 3 bases at V and 8 bases at J; junction bases unmatched: 7. CDR3 size: 14 residues. CDR3 nucleotide sequence: TGTGCCAGCAGTGAGGTCGGGCAGGGGGATGAGCAGTTCTTC. Its translation: CASSEVGQGDEQFF.

This clone was counted once. V is TRBV13 and J is TRBJ2-5; D gene ambiguous. Germline V gives CDR1 PRHDT, CDR2 FYEKMQ (reference sequence). This CDR3 has 13 residues. With 3 bases removed from V and 1 base from J, the gap between germline ends came to 6 bases. The CDR3 DNA sequence: TGTGCCAGCAGCTTCGGAACCCAAGAGACCCAGTACTTC. As protein: CASSFGTQETQYF.

V is TRBV27 and J is TRBJ2-1; D unclear. Trimming took 0 bases from V and 7 from J, leaving 7 bases between them. Germline V gene lookup returns CDR1 MNHEY and CDR2 SMNVEV (reference sequence). The CDR3 length is 13 residues. The CDR3 loop is CASSLSWQNEQFF. The CDR3 DNA follows: TGTGCCAGCAGTTTATCTTGGCAAAATGAGCAGTTCTTC.

Details on this clone: The DNA is omitted, as the CDR3 cannot be located on it reliably, and the CDR3 follows TCRdb's listing. The chain employs TRBV6-1 and TRBJ1-4. Germline loops: CDR1 MNHNS, CDR2 SASEGT. From its first to its last residue, the CDR3 has 13 amino acids. The chain's CDR3 is CVTFGGVWEKLFF.

The rearrangement joins TRBV7-6 to TRBJ2-6, with 9 bases identical to TRBD1. The CDR3 length is 18 residues. Germline CDR1 reads SGHVS; CDR2 reads FNYEAQ. The V and J ends lost 2 bases and 0 bases, in that order; junction bases with no gene match: 5. The DNA of the CDR3 is TGTGCCAGCAGCTTATGGACAGGGGTCAACTCTGGGGCCAACGTCCTGACTTTC. Translated: CASSLWTGVNSGANVLTF.

The chain joins TRBV5-6 to TRBJ2-2; 9 bases fit TRBD2. With 4 bases clipped from V and 2 bases from J, the junction kept 6 bases outside the gene matches. The germline CDR1 and CDR2 sequences are SGHDT and YYEEEE. The CDR3 contains 16 residues. DNA for the CDR3: TGTGCCAGCAGCACTTTAGCGGGAGCAAACACCGGGGAGCTGTTTTTT. Translating gives CASSTLAGANTGELFF. The whole variable domain, remainder taken from reference TRBV5-6 and TRBJ2-2, is DAGVTQSPTHLIKTRGQQVTLRCSPKSGHDTVSWYQQALGQGPQFIFQYYEEEERQRGNFPDRFSGHQFPNYSSELNVNALLLGDSALYLCASSTLAGANTGELFFGEGSRLTVL.

This chain connects TRBV10-1 to TRBJ2-7; possible D gene TRBD1, 5 bases. Germline CDR1 WNHNN, CDR2 SYGVQD (reference sequence). Trimming cost V 4 bases and J 5 bases, with 9 bases left between them. This CDR3 is 12 amino acids long. This chain's CDR3 is CASSGWGDEQYF. The CDR3 DNA is TGCGCCAGCAGTGGATGGGGCGACGAGCAGTACTTC.

The V and J genes are TRBV13 and TRBJ2-2; the D gene is possibly TRBD2 (5 bases). V was shortened by 5 bases and J by 5 bases, with 12 bases between the two germline ends. Germline V gene sequence: CDR1 PRHDT, CDR2 FYEKMQ (reference sequence). The CDR3 covers 14 residues. CDR3 coding DNA: TGTGCCAGCAGCCAGCCCACTAGTACCGGGGAGCTGTTTTTT. Encoded protein: CASSQPTSTGELFF.

The rearrangement uses TRBV27 and TRBJ2-7; D unresolved. V lost 5 bases and J 3 bases, leaving 11 bases between the germline ends. The CDR3 runs to 13 residues. CDR1 is MNHEY and CDR2 is SMNVEV in the germline V gene (reference sequence). The CDR3 region is CASSPVGHYEQYF. CDR3 in DNA: TGTGCCAGCAGTCCCGTCGGGCACTACGAGCAGTACTTC.

This rearrangement joins TRBV7-9 to TRBJ2-5; 8 nucleotides match TRBD1. Trimming removed 2 bases from V and 2 bases from J; junction bases left unmatched: 7. Germline CDR1 is SEHNR and CDR2 is FQNEAQ (reference sequence). The CDR3 runs 16 residues. CDR3 nucleotides: TGTGCCAGCAGCTTATTCGCCGGGACAGGACAAGAGACCCAGTACTTC. Its translation is CASSLFAGTGQETQYF.

The chain recombines TRBV10-3 with TRBJ2-1; TRBD1 agrees at 8 bases. Per the germline V gene, CDR1 is ENHRY and CDR2 is SYGVKD. The CDR3 extends over 15 amino acids. J gave up 6 bases and V 6 bases, and 10 bases lay outside the gene matches. CDR3 amino acids: CAISHRDRSGNEQFF. CDR3 sequence (DNA): TGTGCCATCAGCCATCGGGACAGGAGTGGCAATGAGCAGTTCTTC.

This chain joins TRBV7-2 and TRBJ2-3; the D gene is possibly TRBD2 (6 bases). V dropped 5 bases and J dropped 1 base, with 13 bases sitting between them. There are 15 residues in the CDR3. Germline-derived CDR1 and CDR2 are SGHTA and FQGNSA. Here the CDR3 DNA reads TGTGCCAGCAGCCCGGGCGGAGGGCGCACAGATACGCAGTATTTT. Its protein is CASSPGGGRTDTQYF.

With respect to this clone: The same CDR3 also results from other DNA sequences found in this sample. V usage is TRBV4-1 and J usage is TRBJ1-3; D is unresolved. In germline, CDR1 is MGHRA, CDR2 YSYEKL. The CDR3 totals 13 residues. V lost 0 bases to trimming and J lost 4 bases, with 4 bases between them. The DNA for the CDR3 is TGCGCCAGCAGCCAAGATCGCGGAAACACCATATATTTT. Protein product: CASSQDRGNTIYF.

This clone came up once. The DNA for the CDR3 is TGTGCCAGCAGGGAGGGGGGTCAGAGCTACGAGCAGTACTTC. It codes for CASREGGQSYEQYF. J is TRBJ2-7 and V is TRBV14; D possibly matches TRBD1 or TRBD2 (6 bases each). Trimming took off 6 bases at V and 3 bases at J, with 15 bases between the two ends. The germline V gene has CDR1 SGHDN and CDR2 FVKESK. This CDR3 spans 14 amino acids.

Here the CDR3 reads CAWNLAGGWNEQFF. The DNA for the CDR3 is TGTGCCTGGAATTTAGCGGGAGGGTGGAATGAGCAGTTCTTC. The chain carries TRBV30 and TRBJ2-1, with 11 nucleotides matching TRBD2. CDR3 length: 14 amino acids. Trimming took 4 bases from V and 7 from J; bases not matched to a gene: 6. Germline loops: CDR1 GTSNPN, CDR2 SVGIG (reference sequence).

V and J are TRBV7-8 and TRBJ2-7; D is perhaps TRBD1 (5 bases). CDR3 size: 14 residues. V was clipped by 1 base and J by 2 bases, with 9 bases between them. Germline values: CDR1 SGHVS, CDR2 FQNEAQ. The CDR3 here is CASSLVDSAYEQYF. CDR3 coding DNA: TGTGCCAGCAGCTTAGTTGACAGCGCCTACGAGCAGTACTTC.

This clone was picked up one time. The V call is TRBV15, the J call TRBJ2-1; 7 bases map to TRBD2. Germline assignment: CDR1 LNHNV and CDR2 YYDKDF (reference sequence). The CDR3 contains 16 residues. V lost 0 bases and J lost 0; bases outside the gene matches: 2. CDR3 sequence: CATSRERESSYNEQFF. The CDR3 DNA reads TGTGCCACCAGCAGAGAGCGGGAGAGCTCCTACAATGAGCAGTTCTTC.

The chain recombines TRBV7-9 with TRBJ2-7; 9 positions match TRBD1. V was pared by 5 bases and J by 0 bases, with 11 bases of the junction left unmatched. Germline loops: CDR1 SEHNR, CDR2 FQNEAQ (reference sequence). The CDR3 is 17 residues long. CDR3 sequence (DNA): TGTGCCAGCAGCATCAGTTCCCGGGACAGGGCCTCCTACGAGCAGTACTTC. Translated: CASSISSRDRASYEQYF.

Details on this clone: It is unclear where the CDR3 begins or ends on the DNA, so no DNA is shown, and the CDR3 is as TCRdb lists it. The chain recombines TRBV21-1 with TRBJ2-7; TRBD1 reflects the table's D call only, with no check against the DNA. TRBV21-1 counts as a pseudogene. The CDR3 is 17 residues long, ends included. The CDR3 sequence: CASSKAVAGGSSYEQYF.

The rearrangement links TRBV28 to TRBJ2-7; 10 bases match TRBD2. From germline, CDR1 is MDHEN and CDR2 SYDVKM. The CDR3 extends over 17 amino acids. V gave up 4 bases and J gave up 2 bases; unmatched junction bases: 11. This CDR3 reads CASSSSLAGGEPYEQYF. CDR3 in DNA: TGTGCCAGCAGTTCCTCCTTAGCGGGAGGCGAACCCTACGAGCAGTACTTC.

The chain combines TRBV19 with TRBJ2-7; 9 positions match TRBD1. With V trimmed by 8 bases and J by 6 bases, 8 bases remained unmatched. There are 13 residues in the CDR3. Germline V CDR1 and CDR2: LNHDA, SQIVND (reference sequence). The CDR3 protein is CASSPDRGFEQYF. The CDR3 DNA sequence: TGTGCCAGTTCCCCGGACAGGGGATTCGAGCAGTACTTC.